Sequencing of this T cell receptor beta chain was carried out in a study of cytomegalovirus exposure and HLA in healthy donors. Vbeta (60) and Jbeta (13) primers were used in the PCR. Profiled with immunoSEQ multiplex PCR; TCRdb holds only in-frame clones, not every one. Among fewer than 150,000 clones, 70% to 80% were seen once, and the ten largest hold roughly 1.2%. Germline loops: CDR1 MNHEY, CDR2 SVGAGI. This CDR3 spans 13 amino acids. V was shortened by 4 bases and J by 8 bases, with 13 bases between the two germline ends. This receptor was taken from a man aged 50-59 years in good health and CMV-seronegative. The chain is built from TRBV6-5 and TRBJ2-3, with D perhaps matching TRBD2 (6 bases). The material sequenced was PBMCs. This CDR3 reads CASSFSVGGTQYF. CDR3 coding DNA: TGTGCCAGCAGTTTCTCCGTGGGAGGTACGCAGTATTTT.